The rows below give T cell receptor beta chains drawn from one sample of a study of T cell changes during pregnancy in multiple sclerosis. Only in-frame clones appear in the TCRdb table, and some are missing; sequencing was by immunoSEQ multiplex PCR. The profile shows tens of thousands of clones, approximately 92% of them singletons. The input for sequencing was CD4+ T cells from peripheral blood mononuclear cells, taken in the third trimester of pregnancy. These receptors were collected from a female donor with multiple sclerosis, enrolled in a pregnancy study. Both conserved end residues are part of each CDR3. The D gene is left open where the match is weak. Rows may omit the clone size; those that give it use once, few, many or a size class.

j_call,clone_size,v_call,d_call,cdr3_aa,cdr3_nt
TRBJ1-2,NA,TRBV4-1,NA,CASSQDDRTLGYTF,TGCGCCAGCAGCCAAGACGACAGGACCCTTGGCTACACCTTC
TRBJ2-1,NA,TRBV28,NA,CASTPSRGGEQFF,TGTGCCAGCACCCCCTCGAGGGGAGGAGAGCAGTTCTTC
TRBJ2-1,once,TRBV15,TRBD1,CATSRTGSYNEQFF,TGTGCCACCAGCAGGACAGGGTCCTACAATGAGCAGTTCTTC
TRBJ2-1,NA,TRBV6-4,NA,CASSEQGNSYNEQFF,TGTGCCAGCAGTGAACAGGGTAACTCCTACAATGAGCAGTTCTTC
TRBJ1-6,NA,TRBV6-5,NA,CASSWRQAFGGSPLHF,TGTGCCAGCAGTTGGAGGCAGGCCTTTGGGGGGTCACCCCTCCACTTT
TRBJ2-5,NA,TRBV7-8,NA,CATRMAGETQYF,TGTGCCACCAGGATGGCCGGGGAGACCCAGTACTTC
TRBJ1-4,NA,TRBV7-9,NA,CASSLRGIATNEKLFF,TGTGCCAGCAGCTTACGAGGAATTGCAACTAATGAAAAACTGTTTTTT
TRBJ2-7,NA,TRBV21-1,NA,CASSKGRTRGSYEQYF,TGTGCCAGCAGCAAAGGACGGACAAGGGGGTCCTACGAGCAGTACTTC
TRBJ1-1,NA,TRBV7-9,TRBD1,CASSMDRMNTEAFF,TGTGCCAGCAGCATGGACAGGATGAACACTGAAGCTTTCTTT
TRBJ2-3,NA,TRBV5-4,NA,CASSFFSGTDTQYF,TGTGCCAGCAGCTTTTTTAGCGGAACAGATACGCAGTATTTT
TRBJ1-2,NA,TRBV5-8,NA,CASSYITNGYTF,TGTGCCAGCAGCTACATCACCAATGGCTACACCTTC
TRBJ2-3,NA,TRBV7-8,TRBD2,CASSINSGRATDTQYF,TGTGCCAGCAGCATCAATAGCGGGAGGGCCACAGATACGCAGTATTTT
TRBJ2-5,NA,TRBV5-1,TRBD2,CASSLAGGEQETQYF,TGCGCCAGCAGCTTAGCGGGAGGTGAACAAGAGACCCAGTACTTC
TRBJ2-7,NA,TRBV10-2,NA,CASSLRGSGGSYEQYF,TGCGCCAGCAGCCTGCGAGGTAGCGGAGGTTCCTACGAGCAGTACTTC
TRBJ2-7,NA,TRBV4-2,NA,CASSSGGLEQYF,TGTGCCAGCAGCTCAGGAGGGCTCGAGCAGTACTTC
TRBJ1-1,NA,TRBV28,TRBD1,CASSSLPGQGEAFF,TGTGCCAGCAGCAGTCTACCGGGACAGGGGGAGGCTTTCTTT
TRBJ2-3,NA,TRBV27,NA,CASSLTQDTDTQYF,TGTGCCAGCAGTTTAACGCAGGACACAGATACGCAGTATTTT
TRBJ1-3,NA,TRBV5-8,TRBD1,CASRPGQGVSPGNTIYF,TGTGCCAGCAGACCCGGACAGGGAGTTAGTCCTGGAAACACCATATATTTT
TRBJ1-2,once,TRBV2,TRBD1,CASSWTGGAHGYTF,TGTGCCAGCAGCTGGACAGGGGGCGCACATGGCTACACCTTC
TRBJ2-3,NA,TRBV9,NA,CASSKRGTTDTQYF,TGTGCCAGCAGCAAGAGGGGGACAACAGATACGCAGTATTTT
TRBJ1-1,NA,TRBV5-6,NA,CASSLIGDTEAFF,TGTGCCAGCAGCTTGATCGGGGACACTGAAGCTTTCTTT
TRBJ1-5,few,TRBV7-2,NA,CASSLRGEDNQPQHF,TGTGCCAGCAGCTTACGAGGAGAGGACAATCAGCCCCAGCATTTT
TRBJ1-1,NA,TRBV30,NA,CAWSSDSNTEAFF,TGTGCCTGGAGTTCCGACAGCAACACTGAAGCTTTCTTT
TRBJ2-1,NA,TRBV5-1,TRBD2,CASERTSGGGYNEQFF,TGCGCCAGCGAACGGACTAGCGGGGGGGGTTACAATGAGCAGTTCTTC
TRBJ1-5,NA,TRBV27,NA,CASSKSPRGGESNQPQHF,TGTGCCAGCAGTAAGAGTCCCCGGGGCGGGGAAAGCAATCAGCCCCAGCATTTT
TRBJ2-1,NA,TRBV6-4,NA,CASSVRLSYNEQFF,TGTGCCAGCAGTGTGAGACTATCTTACAATGAGCAGTTCTTC
TRBJ1-1,NA,TRBV5-4,NA,CASSLGPYGGFSTEAFF,TGTGCCAGCAGCTTGGGCCCCTACGGAGGGTTTAGCACTGAAGCTTTCTTT